A selection of T cell receptor beta chains follows, all from one sample in a study of CD8 T cells in Susac syndrome. TCRdb used MiXCR to reprocess the immunoSEQ multiplex PCR reads, holding one entry per CDR3 protein. Among 150,000 to 200,000 distinct CDR3 sequences listed, less than 95% were seen once. Sequencing was carried out using CD4+ T cells from PBMCs. These receptors were obtained from a human donor in good health. Both conserved end residues are part of each CDR3. A D gene is named only where the DNA matches it firmly. Clone size is stated in some rows and not others, as once, few, many or a class when expanded.

d_gene: TRBD1; j_gene: TRBJ1-1; abundance: NA; v_gene: TRBV29-1; CDR3aa: CSAGQETEAFF; CDR3nt: TGCAGCGCCGGACAGGAGACTGAAGCTTTCTTT
d_gene: TRBD2; j_gene: TRBJ2-7; abundance: once; v_gene: TRBV20-1; CDR3aa: CSARDRSGRANEQYF; CDR3nt: TGCAGTGCTAGAGATCGTAGCGGGAGGGCTAACGAGCAGTACTTC
d_gene: TRBD1; j_gene: TRBJ1-2; abundance: NA; v_gene: TRBV20-1; CDR3aa: CSAVGQGGYGYTF; CDR3nt: TGCAGTGCCGTAGGACAGGGAGGCTATGGCTACACCTTC
d_gene: NA; j_gene: TRBJ2-5; abundance: NA; v_gene: TRBV20-1; CDR3aa: CSARAGSVETQYF; CDR3nt: TGCAGTGCTAGGGCAGGTAGCGTAGAGACCCAGTACTTC
d_gene: NA; j_gene: TRBJ2-1; abundance: NA; v_gene: TRBV6-2/TRBV6-3; CDR3aa: CASTRAGSYNEQFF; CDR3nt: TGTGCCAGCACTCGAGCAGGGTCCTACAATGAGCAGTTCTTC
d_gene: NA; j_gene: TRBJ1-1; abundance: NA; v_gene: TRBV12-3/TRBV12-4; CDR3aa: CASSSLGQNTEAFF; CDR3nt: TGTGCCAGCAGCTCGCTTGGACAGAACACTGAAGCTTTCTTT
d_gene: NA; j_gene: TRBJ2-5; abundance: NA; v_gene: TRBV7-2; CDR3aa: CASSRGGDGETQYF; CDR3nt: TGTGCCAGCAGCCGAGGTGGGGACGGGGAGACCCAGTACTTC
d_gene: TRBD2; j_gene: TRBJ2-1; abundance: once; v_gene: TRBV9; CDR3aa: CASSSLAVNNEQFF; CDR3nt: TGTGCCAGCAGCTCACTAGCGGTGAACAATGAGCAGTTCTTC
d_gene: NA; j_gene: TRBJ2-5; abundance: NA; v_gene: TRBV7-3; CDR3aa: CASSLISQETQYF; CDR3nt: TGTGCCAGCAGCTTAATCTCTCAAGAGACCCAGTACTTC
d_gene: TRBD2; j_gene: TRBJ2-2; abundance: NA; v_gene: TRBV29-1; CDR3aa: CSVAAGGANTGELFF; CDR3nt: TGCAGCGTTGCAGCGGGAGGGGCGAACACCGGGGAGCTGTTTTTT
d_gene: NA; j_gene: TRBJ2-7; abundance: NA; v_gene: TRBV27; CDR3aa: CASSPAPGRGVGEQYF; CDR3nt: TGTGCCAGCAGTCCCGCCCCGGGACGCGGGGTCGGGGAGCAGTACTTC
d_gene: NA; j_gene: TRBJ1-6; abundance: NA; v_gene: TRBV28; CDR3aa: CASRQRFDSPLHF; CDR3nt: TGTGCCAGCCGACAGAGGTTTGATTCACCCCTCCACTTT
d_gene: NA; j_gene: TRBJ2-5; abundance: NA; v_gene: TRBV12-3/TRBV12-4; CDR3aa: CASSTRQGQETQYF; CDR3nt: TGTGCCAGCAGCACTCGGCAGGGCCAAGAGACCCAGTACTTC
d_gene: TRBD1; j_gene: TRBJ2-3; abundance: NA; v_gene: TRBV9; CDR3aa: CASSVGGQGLDTQYF; CDR3nt: TGTGCCAGCAGCGTAGGTGGACAGGGTCTAGATACGCAGTATTTT
d_gene: NA; j_gene: TRBJ1-1; abundance: NA; v_gene: TRBV30; CDR3aa: CAWSVGPSTEAFF; CDR3nt: TGTGCCTGGAGTGTGGGCCCGAGCACTGAAGCTTTCTTT
d_gene: TRBD2; j_gene: TRBJ2-1; abundance: NA; v_gene: TRBV29-1; CDR3aa: CSGKTSGNHNEQFF; CDR3nt: TGCAGCGGGAAGACTAGCGGGAACCACAATGAGCAGTTCTTC
d_gene: TRBD1; j_gene: TRBJ1-2; abundance: NA; v_gene: TRBV6-2/TRBV6-3; CDR3aa: CASRTGQRANYGYTF; CDR3nt: TGTGCCAGCAGGACGGGACAGAGAGCTAACTATGGCTACACCTTC
d_gene: TRBD1; j_gene: TRBJ1-2; abundance: NA; v_gene: TRBV5-4; CDR3aa: CASSAGQANYGYTF; CDR3nt: TGTGCCAGCAGCGCGGGACAGGCAAACTATGGCTACACCTTC
d_gene: TRBD1; j_gene: TRBJ2-7; abundance: NA; v_gene: TRBV30; CDR3aa: CAWSLGTGFHEQYF; CDR3nt: TGTGCCTGGAGTCTCGGGACAGGGTTCCACGAGCAGTACTTC
d_gene: NA; j_gene: TRBJ2-1; abundance: NA; v_gene: TRBV12-3/TRBV12-4; CDR3aa: CASSLHQGNEQFF; CDR3nt: TGTGCCAGCAGTCTACATCAGGGCAATGAGCAGTTCTTC
d_gene: TRBD2; j_gene: TRBJ2-2; abundance: once; v_gene: TRBV4-2; CDR3aa: CASSQELAGTTGELFF; CDR3nt: TGTGCCAGCAGCCAAGAACTAGCGGGTACCACCGGGGAGCTGTTTTTT
d_gene: TRBD2; j_gene: TRBJ2-7; abundance: NA; v_gene: TRBV5-1; CDR3aa: CASSLLSSGGSYEQYF; CDR3nt: TGCGCCAGCAGCTTGCTCTCTAGCGGAGGCTCCTACGAGCAGTACTTC
d_gene: TRBD1; j_gene: TRBJ1-1; abundance: NA; v_gene: TRBV20-1; CDR3aa: CSARRDREAFF; CDR3nt: TGCAGTGCTAGGCGGGACAGGGAAGCTTTCTTT
d_gene: NA; j_gene: TRBJ2-1; abundance: NA; v_gene: TRBV4-3; CDR3aa: CASSQDGEREQFF; CDR3nt: TGCGCCAGCAGCCAAGATGGCGAGCGTGAGCAGTTCTTC
d_gene: NA; j_gene: TRBJ1-5; abundance: NA; v_gene: TRBV6-5; CDR3aa: CASTPGNQPQHF; CDR3nt: TGTGCCAGCACGCCGGGCAATCAGCCCCAGCATTTT
d_gene: NA; j_gene: TRBJ2-1; abundance: NA; v_gene: TRBV20-1; CDR3aa: CSASNRGRDEQFF; CDR3nt: TGCAGTGCTAGTAATCGAGGGCGCGATGAGCAGTTCTTC
d_gene: NA; j_gene: TRBJ2-7; abundance: NA; v_gene: TRBV7-9; CDR3aa: CASSSWRGLIAYEQYF; CDR3nt: TGTGCCAGCAGCTCCTGGAGGGGACTTATAGCCTACGAGCAGTACTTC
d_gene: NA; j_gene: TRBJ1-1; abundance: NA; v_gene: TRBV20-1; CDR3aa: CSASVFENTEAFF; CDR3nt: TGCAGTGCTAGTGTATTCGAGAACACTGAAGCTTTCTTT
d_gene: NA; j_gene: TRBJ2-1; abundance: NA; v_gene: TRBV5-6; CDR3aa: CASSRRPSNEQFF; CDR3nt: TGTGCCAGCAGCCGTCGTCCTAGCAATGAGCAGTTCTTC
d_gene: NA; j_gene: TRBJ2-1; abundance: NA; v_gene: TRBV11-1; CDR3aa: CASSRVAAYNEQFF; CDR3nt: TGTGCCAGCAGCCGAGTGGCAGCTTACAATGAGCAGTTCTTC
d_gene: NA; j_gene: TRBJ1-1; abundance: NA; v_gene: TRBV30; CDR3aa: CAWTVGTMNTEAFF; CDR3nt: TGTGCCTGGACTGTAGGGACCATGAACACTGAAGCTTTCTTT
d_gene: NA; j_gene: TRBJ2-7; abundance: once; v_gene: TRBV18; CDR3aa: CASSPMGASSSEQYF; CDR3nt: TGTGCCAGCTCACCCATGGGGGCGAGTAGCTCGGAGCAGTACTTC
d_gene: NA; j_gene: TRBJ1-1; abundance: NA; v_gene: TRBV29-1; CDR3aa: CSSHGGGTEAFF; CDR3nt: TGCAGCTCCCATGGGGGGGGGACTGAAGCTTTCTTT
d_gene: NA; j_gene: TRBJ2-7; abundance: NA; v_gene: TRBV7-9; CDR3aa: CASSLRQVYEQYF; CDR3nt: TGTGCCAGCAGCCTTCGCCAGGTATACGAGCAGTACTTC
d_gene: NA; j_gene: TRBJ1-2; abundance: NA; v_gene: TRBV14; CDR3aa: CASSQARVYGYTF; CDR3nt: TGTGCCAGCAGCCAAGCCAGGGTCTATGGCTACACCTTC
d_gene: NA; j_gene: TRBJ2-5; abundance: once; v_gene: TRBV18; CDR3aa: CASSPRGQETQYF; CDR3nt: TGTGCCAGCTCACCACGTGGACAGGAGACCCAGTACTTC
d_gene: NA; j_gene: TRBJ1-1; abundance: NA; v_gene: TRBV29-1; CDR3aa: CSVFGQTEAFF; CDR3nt: TGCAGCGTTTTTGGGCAAACTGAAGCTTTCTTT
d_gene: NA; j_gene: TRBJ2-7; abundance: NA; v_gene: TRBV5-4; CDR3aa: CASSWWESSYEQYF; CDR3nt: TGTGCCAGCAGCTGGTGGGAGAGCTCCTACGAGCAGTACTTC
d_gene: NA; j_gene: TRBJ2-7; abundance: NA; v_gene: TRBV28; CDR3aa: CASNVRGYEQYF; CDR3nt: TGTGCCAGCAACGTTAGGGGCTACGAGCAGTACTTC
d_gene: NA; j_gene: TRBJ2-5; abundance: NA; v_gene: TRBV2; CDR3aa: CASSGQIQETQYF; CDR3nt: TGTGCCAGCAGTGGACAGATCCAAGAGACCCAGTACTTC
d_gene: TRBD1; j_gene: TRBJ2-7; abundance: once; v_gene: TRBV9; CDR3aa: CASSARPGTGGPDLSYYYEQYF; CDR3nt: TGTGCCAGCAGCGCCCGTCCCGGGACAGGGGGTCCCGACCTTAGTTACTACTACGAGCAGTACTTC
d_gene: NA; j_gene: TRBJ1-2; abundance: NA; v_gene: TRBV20-1; CDR3aa: CSGYGYTF; CDR3nt: TGCAGTGGGTATGGCTACACCTTC
d_gene: NA; j_gene: TRBJ1-5; abundance: NA; v_gene: TRBV30; CDR3aa: CAGGAGNQPQHF; CDR3nt: TGTGCCGGAGGGGCGGGGAATCAGCCCCAGCATTTT
d_gene: NA; j_gene: TRBJ2-7; abundance: once; v_gene: TRBV7-2; CDR3aa: CASSLVRDHEQYF; CDR3nt: TGTGCCAGCAGCTTAGTCAGGGACCACGAGCAGTACTTC
d_gene: NA; j_gene: TRBJ2-3; abundance: NA; v_gene: TRBV6-5; CDR3aa: CASGYQADTQYF; CDR3nt: TGTGCCAGCGGTTATCAAGCAGATACGCAGTATTTT
d_gene: NA; j_gene: TRBJ2-5; abundance: once; v_gene: TRBV6-6; CDR3aa: CASSSTQGFGETQYF; CDR3nt: TGTGCCAGCAGTTCGACGCAGGGGTTCGGGGAGACCCAGTACTTC
d_gene: NA; j_gene: TRBJ2-7; abundance: NA; v_gene: TRBV9; CDR3aa: CASSEGRAARPYEQYF; CDR3nt: TGTGCCAGCAGCGAGGGCCGAGCGGCGCGTCCCTACGAGCAGTACTTC
d_gene: TRBD2; j_gene: TRBJ2-1; abundance: NA; v_gene: TRBV14; CDR3aa: CASSQDWTSGSYNEQFF; CDR3nt: TGTGCCAGCAGCCAAGATTGGACTAGCGGCTCCTACAATGAGCAGTTCTTC
d_gene: TRBD1; j_gene: TRBJ2-3; abundance: NA; v_gene: TRBV29-1; CDR3aa: CSVPGQAAVADTQYF; CDR3nt: TGCAGCGTCCCTGGACAGGCAGCGGTGGCAGATACGCAGTATTTT
d_gene: NA; j_gene: TRBJ2-5; abundance: NA; v_gene: TRBV6-5; CDR3aa: CASTETAQETQYF; CDR3nt: TGTGCCAGCACCGAGACAGCCCAAGAGACCCAGTACTTC
d_gene: NA; j_gene: TRBJ2-4; abundance: NA; v_gene: TRBV28; CDR3aa: CATVTRDNNIQYF; CDR3nt: TGTGCCACCGTGACACGGGACAATAACATTCAGTACTTC